This paragraph reports one T cell receptor (beta chain). Its target is not known. The study drew donors from healthy Caucasian individuals in Russia aged roughly 6 to 90. The entry originates in a study of blood T cells in healthy people across ages. The authors ran a second PCR of 7 to 11 cycles using a sample-barcoded 5' primer and a J-beta primer mix. TCRdb ran MiXCR on the 5' RACE reads and lists one entry per CDR3 protein. The sample records around 800,000 distinct CDR3 sequences, 44% being singletons. General observations from the study: When set beside aged donors, long-lived donors presented more naive CD4+ cells and higher diversity.

Germline values: CDR1 SGHTA, CDR2 FQGNSA. This CDR3 is built from 18 residues. V trimming: 0 bases; J trimming: 1 base; junction bases outside the gene matches: 7. The specimen sequenced was blood. The receptor was derived from a man in his fifties or sixties in good health. The rearrangement uses TRBV7-2 and TRBJ2-5; TRBD2 matches 11 bases. The DNA of the CDR3 is TGTGCCAGCAGCTTAGCGCTTCTAGCGGGGGGTTCCCAAGAGACCCAGTACTTC. The encoded protein is CASSLALLAGGSQETQYF.